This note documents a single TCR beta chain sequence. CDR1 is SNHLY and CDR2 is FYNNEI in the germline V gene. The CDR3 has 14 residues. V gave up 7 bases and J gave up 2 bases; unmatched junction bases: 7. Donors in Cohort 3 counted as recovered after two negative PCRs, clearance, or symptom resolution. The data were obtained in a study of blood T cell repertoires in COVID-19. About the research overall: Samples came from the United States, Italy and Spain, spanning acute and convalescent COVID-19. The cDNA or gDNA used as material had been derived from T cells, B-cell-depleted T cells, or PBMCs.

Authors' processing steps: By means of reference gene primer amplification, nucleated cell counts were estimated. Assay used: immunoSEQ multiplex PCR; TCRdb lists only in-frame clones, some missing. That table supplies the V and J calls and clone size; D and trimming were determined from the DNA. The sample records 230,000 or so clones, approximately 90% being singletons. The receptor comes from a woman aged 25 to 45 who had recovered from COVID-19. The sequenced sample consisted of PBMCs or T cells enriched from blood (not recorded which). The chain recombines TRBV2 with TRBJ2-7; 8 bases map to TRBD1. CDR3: CASKVGQGTYEQYF. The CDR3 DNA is TGTGCCAGCAAAGTCGGACAGGGAACCTACGAGCAGTACTTC.